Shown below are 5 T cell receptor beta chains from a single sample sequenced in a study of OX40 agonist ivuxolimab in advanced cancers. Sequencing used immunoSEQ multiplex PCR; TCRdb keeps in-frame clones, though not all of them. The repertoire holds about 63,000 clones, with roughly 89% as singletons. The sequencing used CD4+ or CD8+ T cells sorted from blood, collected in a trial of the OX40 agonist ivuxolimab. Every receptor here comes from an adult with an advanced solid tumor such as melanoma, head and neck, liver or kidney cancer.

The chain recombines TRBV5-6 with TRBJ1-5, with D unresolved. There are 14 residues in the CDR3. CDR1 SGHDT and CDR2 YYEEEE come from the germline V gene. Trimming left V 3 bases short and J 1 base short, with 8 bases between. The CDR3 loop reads CASSSAGSNQPQHF. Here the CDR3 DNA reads TGTGCCAGCAGCTCGGCAGGCAGCAATCAGCCCCAGCATTTT.

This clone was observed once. The CDR3 coding sequence is TGTGCCAGCAGACCGACTAGTGGGTCGACCGGGGAGCTGTTTTTT. Translating gives CASRPTSGSTGELFF. This sequence joins TRBV5-4 and TRBJ2-2; maybe TRBD2 (6 bases). V lost 5 bases and J lost 5, with 16 bases in between. The CDR3 extends over 15 amino acids. The V gene's germline CDR1 is SGHNT and CDR2 YYREEE (reference sequence).

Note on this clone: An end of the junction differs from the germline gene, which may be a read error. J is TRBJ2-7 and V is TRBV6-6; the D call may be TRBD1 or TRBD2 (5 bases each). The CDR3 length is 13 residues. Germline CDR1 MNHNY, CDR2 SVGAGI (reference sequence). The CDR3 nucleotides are TGTGCCAGCGCAGGGACCGCCTCCGACGAGCAGTACTTC. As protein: CASAGTASDEQYF.

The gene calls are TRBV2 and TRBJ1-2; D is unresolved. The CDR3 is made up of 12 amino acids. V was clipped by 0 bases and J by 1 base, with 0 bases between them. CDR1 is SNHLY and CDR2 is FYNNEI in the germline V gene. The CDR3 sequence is CASSEANYGYTF. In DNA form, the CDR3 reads TGTGCCAGCAGTGAAGCTAACTATGGCTACACCTTC.

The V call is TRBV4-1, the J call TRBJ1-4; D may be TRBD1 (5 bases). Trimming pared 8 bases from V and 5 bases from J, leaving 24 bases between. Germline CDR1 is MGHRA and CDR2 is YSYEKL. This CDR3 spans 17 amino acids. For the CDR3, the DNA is TGCGCCAGCTCATTTATGGCATCGGGGCAGAGAAATGAAAAACTGTTTTTT. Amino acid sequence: CASSFMASGQRNEKLFF.